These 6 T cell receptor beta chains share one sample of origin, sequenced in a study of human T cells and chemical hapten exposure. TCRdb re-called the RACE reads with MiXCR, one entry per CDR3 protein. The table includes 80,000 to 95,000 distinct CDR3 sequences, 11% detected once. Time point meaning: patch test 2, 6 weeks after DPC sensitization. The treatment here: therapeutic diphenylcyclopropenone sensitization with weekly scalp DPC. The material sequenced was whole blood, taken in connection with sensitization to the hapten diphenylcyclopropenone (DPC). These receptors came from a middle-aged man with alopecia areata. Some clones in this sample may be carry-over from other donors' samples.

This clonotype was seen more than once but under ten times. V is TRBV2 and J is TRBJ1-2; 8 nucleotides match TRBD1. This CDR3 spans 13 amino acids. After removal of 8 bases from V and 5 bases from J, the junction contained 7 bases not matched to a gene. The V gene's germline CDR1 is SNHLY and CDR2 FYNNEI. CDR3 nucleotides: TGTGCCAGCGGCACAGGGGGGGCTTATGGCTACACCTTC. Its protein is CASGTGGAYGYTF.

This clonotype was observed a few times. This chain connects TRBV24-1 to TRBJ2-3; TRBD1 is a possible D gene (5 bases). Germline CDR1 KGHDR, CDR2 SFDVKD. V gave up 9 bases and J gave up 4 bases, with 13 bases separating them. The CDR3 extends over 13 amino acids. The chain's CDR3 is CATAVRGADTQYF. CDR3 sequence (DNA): TGTGCCACCGCGGTTAGGGGCGCAGATACGCAGTATTTT.

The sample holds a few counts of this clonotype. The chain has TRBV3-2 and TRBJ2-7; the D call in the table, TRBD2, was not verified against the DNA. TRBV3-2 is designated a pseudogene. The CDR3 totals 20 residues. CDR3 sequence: CASSQDTRTSGRRWRNEQYV. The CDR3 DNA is TGTGCCAGCAGCCAAGACACCAGGACTAGCGGGAGGAGATGGAGAAACGAGCAGTACGTC.

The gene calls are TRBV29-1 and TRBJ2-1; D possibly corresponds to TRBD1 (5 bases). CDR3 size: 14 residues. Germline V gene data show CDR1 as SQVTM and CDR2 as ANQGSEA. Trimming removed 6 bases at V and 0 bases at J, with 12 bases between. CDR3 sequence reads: CSVKQAYSYNEQFF. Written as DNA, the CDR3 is TGCAGCGTAAAACAGGCGTACTCCTACAATGAGCAGTTCTTC.

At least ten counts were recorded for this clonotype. CDR3 coding DNA: TGTGCCAGCAGCCAAGACGCAGCGGGAGGAAATGAGCAGTTCTTC. It codes for CASSQDAAGGNEQFF. The chain links TRBV4-2 to TRBJ2-1; 9 nucleotides align to TRBD2. CDR1 and CDR2 from the germline V gene are LGHNA and YNFKEQ. With 0 bases clipped from V and 7 bases from J, the junction kept 4 bases outside the gene matches. The CDR3 totals 15 residues.

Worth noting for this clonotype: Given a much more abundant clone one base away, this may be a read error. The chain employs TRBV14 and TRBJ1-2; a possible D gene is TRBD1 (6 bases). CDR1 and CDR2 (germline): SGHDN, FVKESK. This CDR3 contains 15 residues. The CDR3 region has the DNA TGTGCCAGCAGCCAAGTGGACAGCTCGATCTATGGCAACACCTTC. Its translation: CASSQVDSSIYGNTF. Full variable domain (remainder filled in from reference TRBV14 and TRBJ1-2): EAGVTQFPSHSVIEKGQTVTLRCDPISGHDNLYWYRRVMGKEIKFLLHFVKESKQDESGMPNNRFLAERTGGTYSTLKVQPAELEDSGVYFCASSQVDSSIYGNTFGSGTRLTVV.